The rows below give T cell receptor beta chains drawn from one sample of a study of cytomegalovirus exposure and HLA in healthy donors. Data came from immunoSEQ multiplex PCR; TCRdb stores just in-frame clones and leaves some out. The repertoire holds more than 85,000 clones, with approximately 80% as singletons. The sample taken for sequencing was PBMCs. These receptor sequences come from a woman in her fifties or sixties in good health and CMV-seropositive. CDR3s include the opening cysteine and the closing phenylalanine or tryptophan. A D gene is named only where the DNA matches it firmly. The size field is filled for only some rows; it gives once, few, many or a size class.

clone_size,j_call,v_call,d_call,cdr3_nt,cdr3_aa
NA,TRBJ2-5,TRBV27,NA,TGTGCCGCTAAGAGGAGCGGGCAAGAGACCCAGTACTTC,CAAKRSGQETQYF
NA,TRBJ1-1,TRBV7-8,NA,TGTGCCAGCAGCACAACAGTGAACACTGAAGCTTTCTTT,CASSTTVNTEAFF
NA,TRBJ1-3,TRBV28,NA,TGTGCCAGCAGTTTAAATCTGGGAACTAGCTCTGGAAACACCATATATTTT,CASSLNLGTSSGNTIYF
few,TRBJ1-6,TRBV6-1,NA,TGTGCCAGCAGTGAAGTGGGGGGGCCGGGATCACCCCTCCACTTT,CASSEVGGPGSPLHF
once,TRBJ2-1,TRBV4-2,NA,TGTGCCAGCAGCCAAGATGGGCTGGCTAACAATGAGCAGTTCTTC,CASSQDGLANNEQFF
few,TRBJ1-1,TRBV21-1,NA,TGTGCCAGCAGCCCATTAGCCGGGGGCACTGAAGCTTTCTTT,CASSPLAGGTEAFF
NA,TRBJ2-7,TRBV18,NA,TGTGCCAGCTCACAAGAGAGCTCCTACGAGCAGTACTTC,CASSQESSYEQYF
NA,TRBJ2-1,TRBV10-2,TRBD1,TGCGCCAGCAGGTCTGGACAGGGTAGCTCCTACAATGAGCAGTTCTTC,CASRSGQGSSYNEQFF
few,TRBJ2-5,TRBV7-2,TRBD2,TGTGCCAGCAGCTCAGGACTAGCGGGAAATACGGAGACCCAGTACTTC,CASSSGLAGNTETQYF
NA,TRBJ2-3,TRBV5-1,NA,TGCGCCAGCAGCGTACTGACTAGTTTGCCAGATACGCAGTATTTT,CASSVLTSLPDTQYF
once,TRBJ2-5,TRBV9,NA,TGTGCCAGCAGTGCTAGAGGTCGGCTAGATAAAGAGACCCAGTACTTC,CASSARGRLDKETQYF
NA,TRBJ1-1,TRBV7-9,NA,TGTGCCAGCAGCTTAGGAGGGAGCTCTGAGGCTTTCTTT,CASSLGGSSEAFF
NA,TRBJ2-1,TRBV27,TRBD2,TGTGCCAGCAGTTTATCGGGGGGGACTCTAATCAATGAGCAGTTCTTC,CASSLSGGTLINEQFF
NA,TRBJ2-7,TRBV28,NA,TGTGCCAGCAGCACCCGGGACTCCCCGGCCTACGAGCAGTACTTC,CASSTRDSPAYEQYF
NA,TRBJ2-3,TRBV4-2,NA,TGTGCCAGCAGCCAAGCCCTCGGTGCCACAGATACGCAGTATTTT,CASSQALGATDTQYF
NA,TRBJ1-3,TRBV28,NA,TGTGCCAGCACCTCTCCGGCGGGGTCTGGAAACACCATATATTTT,CASTSPAGSGNTIYF
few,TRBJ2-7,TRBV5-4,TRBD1,TGTGCCAGCAGCGGCCGGGACAGGGGGCGCGAGCAGTACTTC,CASSGRDRGREQYF
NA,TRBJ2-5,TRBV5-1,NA,TGCGCCAGCAGCTTGAGCCCAGGGGAGGAGACCCAGTACTTC,CASSLSPGEETQYF
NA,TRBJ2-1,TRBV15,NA,TGTGCCACCAGCAGAAATAGCGGCGATGAGCAGTTCTTC,CATSRNSGDEQFF
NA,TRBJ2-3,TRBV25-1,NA,TGTGCCAGCAGTGAATGGACTCTCTCTAGCACAGATACGCAGTATTTT,CASSEWTLSSTDTQYF
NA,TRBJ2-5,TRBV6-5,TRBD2,TGTGCCAGCACCTCGGCCGGGGGGGTCCAAGAGACCCAGTACTTC,CASTSAGGVQETQYF
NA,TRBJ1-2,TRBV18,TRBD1,TGTGCCAGCTCACCCCCGACAGGGGGAGGCTATGGCTACACCTTC,CASSPPTGGGYGYTF
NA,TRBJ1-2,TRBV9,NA,TGTGCCAGCAGCGTAGGCGCACTCCCAAACTATGGCTACACCTTC,CASSVGALPNYGYTF
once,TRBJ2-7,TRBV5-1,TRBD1,TGCGCCAGCAGCGTGACAGGGAGCTACGAGCAGTACTTC,CASSVTGSYEQYF
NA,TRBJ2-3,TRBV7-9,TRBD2,TGTGCCAGCAGCTTTACTGCGGGAGGCACAGATACGCAGTATTTT,CASSFTAGGTDTQYF
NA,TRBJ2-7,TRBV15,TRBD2,TGTGCCACCAGCAGAGATGGACTAGCGGCCGAGCAGTACTTC,CATSRDGLAAEQYF
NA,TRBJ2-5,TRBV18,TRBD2,TGTGCCAGCTCACCACCCTTTGCGGGAGAGCAAGAGACCCAGTACTTC,CASSPPFAGEQETQYF
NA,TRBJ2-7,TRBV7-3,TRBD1,TGTGCCAGCAGCCTCTGGACAGGGCCCGCCTTCGAGCAGTACTTC,CASSLWTGPAFEQYF
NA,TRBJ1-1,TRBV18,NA,TGTGCCAGCTCCCCCTCGCGAGATCCTGAAGCTTTCTTT,CASSPSRDPEAFF
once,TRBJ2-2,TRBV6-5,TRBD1,TGTGCCAGTTCTGACAGGGGTGGGACCGGGGAGCTGTTTTTT,CASSDRGGTGELFF
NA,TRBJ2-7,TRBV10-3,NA,TGTGCCATCAGTGATTTTGAGGGTTACGAGCAGTACTTC,CAISDFEGYEQYF
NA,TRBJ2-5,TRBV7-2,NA,TGTGCCAGCAGCTTAGCGCGGGAGACCCAGTACTTC,CASSLARETQYF
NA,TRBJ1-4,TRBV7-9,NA,TGTGCCAGCAGCTCTATCACAACTAATGAAAAACTGTTTTTT,CASSSITTNEKLFF
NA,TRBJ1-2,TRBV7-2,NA,TGTGCCAGCAGCCCCTGGCGGGAAACTAACTATGGCTACACCTTC,CASSPWRETNYGYTF
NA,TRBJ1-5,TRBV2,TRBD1,TGTGCCAGCAGCTCGACAGGGGGCCAGCATTTT,CASSSTGGQHF
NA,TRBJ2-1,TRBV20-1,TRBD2,TGCAGTACCTATGTGGGACTAGAGCAGTTCTTC,CSTYVGLEQFF
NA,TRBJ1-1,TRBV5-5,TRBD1,TGTGCCAGCAGCAAAGAGCCGGGACAGATACCCACTGAAGCTTTCTTT,CASSKEPGQIPTEAFF
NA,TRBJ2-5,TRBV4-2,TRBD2,TGTGCCAGCAGCCAAGGACCAACTAGCGGCCAAGAGACCCAGTACTTC,CASSQGPTSGQETQYF
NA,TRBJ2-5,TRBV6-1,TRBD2,TGTGCCAGCAGTGACCCCGGACTAGCGGGAGTAGAGACCCAGTACTTC,CASSDPGLAGVETQYF
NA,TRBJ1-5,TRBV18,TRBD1,TGTGCCAGCTCACTCACAGGGGGGAATAGCAATCAGCCCCAGCATTTT,CASSLTGGNSNQPQHF
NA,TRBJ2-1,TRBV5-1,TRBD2,TGCGCCAGCAGCTTGGATCGAGGCGGGAGGAATGAGCAGTTCTTC,CASSLDRGGRNEQFF
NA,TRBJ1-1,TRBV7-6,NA,TGTGCCAGCAGCCCCCGGTCGGGCACTGAAGCTTTCTTT,CASSPRSGTEAFF
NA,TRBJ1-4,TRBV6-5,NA,TGTGCCAGCAGTTACAAAGGAGCTGGTGAAAAACTGTTTTTT,CASSYKGAGEKLFF
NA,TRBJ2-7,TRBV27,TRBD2,TGTGCCAGCAGTTTCCATACCCTGGGGACTAGCGCATACGAGCAGTACTTC,CASSFHTLGTSAYEQYF
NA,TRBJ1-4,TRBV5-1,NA,TGCGCCAGCAGCTTGTTTACGGTGGGTTTGGAGAATGAAAAACTGTTTTTT,CASSLFTVGLENEKLFF
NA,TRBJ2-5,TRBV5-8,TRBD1,TGTGCCAGCAGCTTACTACGACAGGGGGCGGAGACCCAGTACTTC,CASSLLRQGAETQYF
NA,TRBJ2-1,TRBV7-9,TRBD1,TGTGCCAGCAGCTCACGTCAGGGGGCTTTCTACAATGAGCAGTTCTTC,CASSSRQGAFYNEQFF
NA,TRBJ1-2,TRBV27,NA,TGTGCCAGCAGTCAGACAGGCCTATACTATGGCTACACCTTC,CASSQTGLYYGYTF
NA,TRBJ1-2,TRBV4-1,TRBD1,TGCGCCAGCAGCCGCCCACCGCCGGGACAGGGATCTTATGGCTACACCTTC,CASSRPPPGQGSYGYTF
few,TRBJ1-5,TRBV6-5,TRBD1,TGTGCCAGCAGAGGGACAGGTGGCCAGCCCCAGCATTTT,CASRGTGGQPQHF
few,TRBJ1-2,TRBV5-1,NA,TGCGCCAGCAGCTTGGAAGGACAGTACTATGGCTACACCTTC,CASSLEGQYYGYTF
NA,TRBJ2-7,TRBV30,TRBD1,TGTGCCTGGAGTGTACCCTTGACAGGGGTCAACGAGCAGTACTTC,CAWSVPLTGVNEQYF
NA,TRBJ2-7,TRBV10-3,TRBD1,TGTGCCATCAAGGGACAGACCTACGAGCAGTACTTC,CAIKGQTYEQYF
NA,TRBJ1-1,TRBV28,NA,TGTGCCAGCAGTTTAGTCTCTGAAGCTTTCTTT,CASSLVSEAFF
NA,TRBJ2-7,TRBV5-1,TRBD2,TGCGCCAGCAGCTTGGGGGGCCGGACTAGCGGGACCGAGCAGTACTTC,CASSLGGRTSGTEQYF
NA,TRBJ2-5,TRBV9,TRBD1,TGTGCCAGCAGCGTAGTGGGGACAGGGGGAGAGACCCAGTACTTC,CASSVVGTGGETQYF
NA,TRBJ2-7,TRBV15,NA,TGTGCCACCAGCAGAGGATCGGGGTCCCACGAGCAGTACTTC,CATSRGSGSHEQYF
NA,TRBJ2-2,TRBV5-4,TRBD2,TGTGCCAGCAGCAAAACTAGCGGGAGCAGGGAGCTGTTTTTT,CASSKTSGSRELFF